This T cell receptor beta chain emerged from a study of T cell repertoires in cytomegalovirus infection. The V gene's germline CDR1 is SGHTA and CDR2 FQGNSA. The CDR3 loop spans 15 amino acids. Trimming pared 5 bases from V and 4 bases from J, leaving 16 bases between. The sample holds many counts of this clonotype. TCRdb used MiXCR to reprocess the reads, holding one entry per CDR3 protein. The sample shows some 220,000 distinct CDR3 sequences, 6.5% of them seen only once. This sequence was found in a human donor in good health (CMV status not recorded). Some clones in this sample may be carry-over from other donors' samples. The chain couples TRBV7-2 to TRBJ2-3; a possible D gene is TRBD2 (5 bases). Material for sequencing was PBMCs. Here the CDR3 DNA reads TGTGCCAGCAGCCTTTTCCTCATGAGGGCAGATACGCAGTATTTT. This encodes CASSLFLMRADTQYF.